The next 32 T cell receptor beta chains were all read from a single sample in a study of neurological immune-mediated disorders (dated by TCRdb to about 2019). The time point tag for this specimen amounts to: longitudinal time-point 2. Library generation was performed with 5' RACE. TCRdb shows the sequencer as Illumina HiSeq 2500. TCRdb reanalyzed the raw reads on its own, using fastp at Q25 for trimming and MiXCR for clone calling, and kept in-frame beta chains. Identical CDR3 proteins give one entry, which carries the most common genes and DNA. This sample gives 57,000 or so distinct CDR3 sequences in total; roughly 9.7% of them show up just once. The top ten clonotypes cover around an eighth of the sample. Sequencing used PBMCs. The receptor set was obtained from a man younger than 40 in good health.

About this clonotype itself: The junction differs from germline at one of its ends, possibly a read error. The chain links TRBV12-3 or TRBV12-4 to TRBJ2-2, with D possibly being TRBD1 or TRBD2 (7 bases each). This CDR3 is built from 15 residues. CDR3: CASSLRGGGTGEMFF. The CDR3 coding sequence is TGTGCCAGCAGCTTGCGGGGAGGGGGCACCGGGGAGATGTTTTTT.

In its sample, this clonotype was seen many times. The CDR3 DNA sequence: TGTGCCAGCAGTTCCCCCCGTCGAGAGACCCAGTACTTC. Translating gives CASSSPRRETQYF. The chain combines TRBV6-6 with TRBJ2-5; the D is unclear. This CDR3 comprises 13 residues. Trimming took off 4 bases at V and 4 bases at J, with 10 bases between the two ends. Germline CDR1 MNHNY, CDR2 SVGAGI (reference sequence).

CDR3 residues: CASSFLGTGAPTEAFF. In DNA, the CDR3 is TGTGCCAGCAGTTTTTTGGGGACAGGGGCCCCCACTGAAGCTTTCTTT. The gene calls are TRBV12-3 or TRBV12-4 and TRBJ1-1, with TRBD1 matching 10 bases. Germline trimming cut 3 bases from V and 4 bases from J; bases unmatched to any gene: 8. The CDR3 totals 16 residues.

This clonotype was seen repeatedly, ten times or more. The chain uses TRBV20-1 and TRBJ2-3; no definite D call. The CDR3 runs to 14 residues. With 6 bases removed from V and 5 bases from J, the gap between germline ends came to 18 bases. The germline gives CDR1 DFQATT, CDR2 SNEGSKA (reference sequence). This CDR3 is CSARVPAPLDTQYF. The CDR3 DNA is TGCAGTGCCCGAGTGCCAGCTCCCCTAGATACGCAGTATTTT.

This clonotype was recorded many times. The chain joins TRBV5-1 to TRBJ2-1, with D unresolved. The CDR3 spans 13 residues. The ends were cut back, 1 base at V and 0 bases at J, with 2 bases in the middle. Germline-derived CDR1 and CDR2 are SGHRS and YFSETQ. For the CDR3, the DNA is TGCGCCAGCAGCTTGCCCTCCTACAATGAGCAGTTCTTC. Translating gives CASSLPSYNEQFF.

This clonotype appeared many times. This chain connects TRBV28 to TRBJ2-1; no definite D call. There are 15 residues in the CDR3. Germline CDR1 MDHEN, CDR2 SYDVKM. V lost 2 bases and J lost 2, with 10 bases in between. The CDR3 DNA reads TGTGCCAGCAGTTTACCCCCTCCAGCCTACAATGAGCAGTTCTTC. Its protein is CASSLPPPAYNEQFF. Complete variable domain (other parts from reference TRBV28 and TRBJ2-1): DVKVTQSSRYLVKRTGEKVFLECVQDMDHENMFWYRQDPGLGLRLIYFSYDVKMKEKGDIPEGYSVSREKKERFSLILESASTNQTSMYLCASSLPPPAYNEQFFGPGTRLTVL.

This clonotype was counted many times. The V call is TRBV19, the J call TRBJ2-7; possibly TRBD2 for D (6 bases). Trimming left V 7 bases short and J 6 bases short, with 13 bases between. CDR1 is LNHDA and CDR2 is SQIVND in the germline V gene (reference sequence). CDR3 length equals 12 residues. The CDR3 DNA reads TGTGCCAGTACCGAGACCGGGGGCGAGCAGTACTTC. Amino acid sequence: CASTETGGEQYF.

This clonotype was picked up many times. The chain couples TRBV20-1 to TRBJ1-3, with 7 bases that match TRBD1. This CDR3 is 14 amino acids long. In germline, CDR1 is DFQATT, CDR2 SNEGSKA (reference sequence). The V and J ends lost 5 bases and 0 bases, in that order; junction bases with no gene match: 4. DNA of the CDR3: TGCAGTGCTGGGACAGACACCTCTGGAAACACCATATATTTT. Translation: CSAGTDTSGNTIYF.

This clonotype was detected ten times or more. The CDR3: CASSGGAGGPSGEQFF. The CDR3 nucleotides read TGTGCCAGCAGTGGGGGAGCGGGAGGGCCATCAGGGGAGCAGTTCTTC. This rearrangement joins TRBV6-6 to TRBJ2-1; 10 bases agree with TRBD2. V gave up 5 bases and J gave up 10 bases; unmatched junction bases: 14. The CDR3 contains 16 residues. CDR1 is MNHNY and CDR2 is SVGAGI in the germline V gene (reference sequence).

This clonotype was observed many times. The chain combines TRBV4-1 with TRBJ2-1, with 12 bases fitting TRBD1. The trim removed 1 base at V and 5 bases at J, leaving 3 bases unmatched. From germline, CDR1 is MGHRA and CDR2 YSYEKL. The CDR3 contains 16 residues. The CDR3 DNA follows: TGCGCCAGCAGCCAAGTGGGACAGGGGGCAGACAATGAGCAGTTCTTC. Protein sequence: CASSQVGQGADNEQFF.

In its sample, this clonotype was seen once. Since a much larger clone is just one base distant, this may be a read error. The genes are TRBV5-6 and TRBJ2-5; 10 bases line up with TRBD1. The V gene's germline CDR1 is SGHDT and CDR2 YYEEEE. J was trimmed by 5 bases and V by 9 bases; bases with no gene match: 19. The CDR3 spans 17 residues. CDR3 region: CAISSGTGASLSETQYF. The CDR3 nucleotides read TGTGCCATCAGTTCCGGGACAGGGGCCAGCCTATCGGAGACCCAGTACTTC.

This clonotype occurred many times. CDR3 region: CSAGTGLDGYTF. The CDR3, as DNA: TGCAGTGCTGGAACAGGGTTGGATGGCTACACCTTC. V is TRBV20-1 and J is TRBJ1-2, with a possible D match to TRBD1 (6 bases). The germline gives CDR1 DFQATT, CDR2 SNEGSKA (reference sequence). V was clipped by 5 bases and J by 6 bases, with 13 bases between them. CDR3 length equals 12 residues.

The V call is TRBV3-1, the J call TRBJ1-1; D unresolved. Per germline, CDR1 LGHDT and CDR2 YNNKEL (reference sequence). V lost 4 bases, J lost 1 base, and 4 bases lay in between. The CDR3 has 12 residues. The CDR3 loop is CASSRANTEAFF. The CDR3 region has the DNA TGTGCCAGCAGCCGGGCGAACACTGAAGCTTTCTTT.

This clonotype was counted many times. One end of the junction varies from germline; a read error may be responsible. The chain uses TRBV4-2 and TRBJ2-3; D possibly corresponds to TRBD2 (6 bases). Germline CDR1 and CDR2: LGHNA and YNFKEQ. CDR3 size: 16 residues. The CDR3 spells CASSEEDGGPTDTQYF. As DNA, the CDR3 is TGTGCCAGCAGCGAAGAGGACGGGGGACCTACAGATACGCAGTATTTT.

This clonotype was counted at least ten times. The CDR3 nucleotides are TGTGCCAGCAGCCAACAAGGGGATAACACTGAAGCTTTCTTT. Translating gives CASSQQGDNTEAFF. The gene calls are TRBV3-1 and TRBJ1-1, with D perhaps matching TRBD1 (5 bases). V dropped 2 bases and J dropped 2 bases, with 9 bases sitting between them. This CDR3 is 14 amino acids long. Per the germline V gene, CDR1 is LGHDT and CDR2 is YNNKEL (reference sequence). The whole variable domain, filled in from reference TRBV3-1 and TRBJ1-1, reads DTAVSQTPKYLVTQMGNDKSIKCEQNLGHDTMYWYKQDSKKFLKIMFSYNNKELIINETVPNRFSPKSPDKAHLNLHINSLELGDSAVYFCASSQQGDNTEAFFGQGTRLTVV.

This clonotype was recorded many times. The chain is built from TRBV2 and TRBJ2-7, with D unclear. Per germline, CDR1 SNHLY and CDR2 FYNNEI. The V end was cut by 8 bases, the J end by 0 bases, with 20 bases between. The CDR3 has 16 amino acids. CDR3 region: CASPPPSGSGSYEQYF. In DNA form, the CDR3 reads TGTGCCAGCCCCCCACCTTCTGGGTCCGGCTCCTACGAGCAGTACTTC.

In its sample, this clonotype was seen many times. The chain carries TRBV28 and TRBJ2-7; D unclear. There are 12 residues in the CDR3. V lost 6 bases and J 2 bases, leaving 8 bases between the germline ends. CDR1 is MDHEN, CDR2 SYDVKM, per germline. For the CDR3, the DNA is TGTGCCAGCAGCGAAGGTCCCTACGAGCAGTACTTC. As protein: CASSEGPYEQYF.

This clonotype showed up just once. A single base separates this from a much larger clone, so it may be a read error. The chain is built from TRBV5-8 and TRBJ2-7; D might be TRBD1 (5 bases). This CDR3 comprises 16 residues. Germline V gene sequence: CDR1 SGHTS, CDR2 YDEGEE. V was trimmed by 4 bases and J by 3 bases, leaving 20 bases between them. CDR3 loop: CASSPNTGGTFYEQYF. Written as DNA, the CDR3 is TGTGCCAGCAGCCCAAATACAGGTGGTACGTTCTACGAGCAGTACTTC.

This chain connects TRBV20-1 to TRBJ2-7, with 8 bases matching TRBD2. The V gene's germline CDR1 is DFQATT and CDR2 SNEGSKA (reference sequence). The V and J ends lost 6 bases and 3 bases, in that order; junction bases with no gene match: 10. CDR3 length: 14 amino acids. The CDR3 sequence: CSATESGSFYEQYF. For the CDR3, the DNA is TGCAGTGCGACAGAAAGCGGGAGTTTCTACGAGCAGTACTTC.

This clonotype was counted at least ten times. The chain couples TRBV5-1 to TRBJ2-3, with unresolved D. Germline V gene data show CDR1 as SGHRS and CDR2 as YFSETQ. Trimming took 0 bases from V and 6 from J, leaving 11 bases between them. This CDR3 region has 14 residues. CDR3 sequence: CASSLAGFADTQYF. CDR3 bases: TGCGCCAGCAGCTTGGCCGGGTTTGCTGATACGCAGTATTTT.

This clonotype was counted ten times or more. This chain links TRBV5-1 with TRBJ2-3; D remains ambiguous. V lost 4 bases to trimming and J lost 2 bases, with 14 bases between them. The germline V gene encodes CDR1 SGHRS and CDR2 YFSETQ. This CDR3 has 15 residues. The CDR3 region is CASSDPLGSTDTQYF. DNA for the CDR3: TGCGCCAGCAGCGACCCTTTGGGATCCACAGATACGCAGTATTTT.

This clonotype was seen repeatedly, ten times or more. The gene calls are TRBV18 and TRBJ1-1, with D unresolved. CDR1 and CDR2 from the germline V gene are KGHSH and LQKENI. This CDR3 comprises 15 residues. Trimming cost V 3 bases and J 0 bases, with 11 bases left between them. For the CDR3, the DNA is TGTGCCAGCTCACCGTTCCAGAGTATGAACACTGAAGCTTTCTTT. It codes for CASSPFQSMNTEAFF. The whole variable domain, remainder taken from reference TRBV18 and TRBJ1-1, is NAGVMQNPRHLVRRRGQEARLRCSPMKGHSHVYWYRQLPEEGLKFMVYLQKENIIDESGMPKERFSAEFPKEGPSILRIQQVVRGDSAAYFCASSPFQSMNTEAFFGQGTRLTVV.

This clonotype was found many times. V and J are TRBV12-3 or TRBV12-4 and TRBJ1-5; D is undetermined. CDR3 length: 13 amino acids. The V gene lost 6 bases and the J gene lost 2 bases, with 8 bases spanning the gap. CDR3 bases: TGTGCCAGCAGGGATTCGGGCAATCAGCCCCAGCATTTT. As protein: CASRDSGNQPQHF.

The table lists this clonotype with many counts. The CDR3 DNA follows: TGTGCCAGCAGTTTTAGCTACCACAATGAGCAGTTCTTC. Translated: CASSFSYHNEQFF. This sequence joins TRBV12-3 or TRBV12-4 and TRBJ2-1; no definite D call. V was shortened by 3 bases and J by 5 bases, with 8 bases between the two germline ends. The CDR3 has 13 amino acids.

This clonotype was observed many times. The chain uses TRBV5-1 and TRBJ2-2; D might be TRBD1 or TRBD2, each matching 5 bases. Germline values: CDR1 SGHRS, CDR2 YFSETQ. The CDR3 is 17 amino acids. V shed 1 base and J shed 1 base, with 14 bases lying between them. This CDR3 reads CASSLRAGTENTGELFF. The CDR3 DNA reads as TGCGCCAGCAGCTTGCGGGCCGGGACCGAGAACACCGGGGAGCTGTTTTTT. The whole variable domain, filled in from reference TRBV5-1 and TRBJ2-2, reads KAGVTQTPRYLIKTRGQQVTLSCSPISGHRSVSWYQQTPGQGLQFLFEYFSETQRNKGNFPGRFSGRQFSNSRSEMNVSTLELGDSALYLCASSLRAGTENTGELFFGEGSRLTVL.

This clonotype has at least ten counts. The genes are TRBV5-1 and TRBJ2-6; D gene uncertain. Germline-derived CDR1 and CDR2 are SGHRS and YFSETQ. This CDR3 comprises 15 residues. The V end was cut by 0 bases, the J end by 0 bases, with 4 bases between. The CDR3 nucleotides are TGCGCCAGCAGCTTGGGCGGCTCTGGGGCCAACGTCCTGACTTTC. Translation: CASSLGGSGANVLTF.

The table lists this clonotype with many counts. The J gene is TRBJ1-1, the V gene TRBV5-1; D may be TRBD1 (5 bases). CDR3 length: 15 residues. CDR1 SGHRS and CDR2 YFSETQ come from the germline V gene. V lost 3 bases to trimming and J lost 2 bases, with 14 bases between them. CDR3 in amino acids: CASSWGVNSNTEAFF. The CDR3 DNA reads as TGCGCCAGCAGCTGGGGGGTGAACAGCAACACTGAAGCTTTCTTT.

This clonotype was recorded at least ten times. The chain is built from TRBV15 and TRBJ1-5, with 8 bases that match TRBD1. Germline lookup yields CDR1 LNHNV and CDR2 YYDKDF (reference sequence). The CDR3 consists of 15 residues. The V and J ends lost 0 bases and 4 bases, in that order; junction bases with no gene match: 2. For the CDR3, the DNA is TGTGCCACCAGCAGAGACAGGGGGCGAAATCAGCCCCAGCATTTT. Protein product: CATSRDRGRNQPQHF.

This clonotype was seen a few times. A read error is possible here, since a much larger clone lies one base away. This chain links TRBV11-2 with TRBJ2-6; the match to TRBD1 covers 10 bases. Germline lookup yields CDR1 SGHAT and CDR2 FQNNGV. The CDR3 contains 17 residues. CDR3 loop: CASSSGQGISGVNVLTF. DNA of the CDR3: TGTGCCAGCAGCTCGGGACAGGGGATCTCTGGGGTCAACGTCCTGACTTTC.

This clonotype was observed a handful of times. This chain connects TRBV20-1 to TRBJ2-2; 10 bases agree with TRBD2. The V gene end was trimmed by 1 base and the J gene end by 4 bases; junction bases not matched to a gene: 6. CDR1 is DFQATT and CDR2 is SNEGSKA in the germline V gene (reference sequence). The CDR3 covers 16 residues. The CDR3 reads CSARGGLAGVTGELFF. The DNA for the CDR3 is TGCAGTGCTAGAGGGGGGCTAGCGGGAGTCACCGGGGAGCTGTTTTTT.

This clonotype came up many times. The CDR3 reads CASCWDRSTDTQYF. CDR3 in DNA: TGTGCCAGCTGTTGGGACAGGTCCACAGATACGCAGTATTTT. The rearrangement uses TRBV5-6 and TRBJ2-3, with 8 bases lining up with TRBD1. V was pared by 7 bases and J by 2 bases, with 6 bases of the junction left unmatched. Germline CDR1 reads SGHDT; CDR2 reads YYEEEE. CDR3 length equals 14 residues.

This clonotype was detected ten times or more. The chain joins TRBV10-3 to TRBJ1-5; D call uncertain. Per germline, CDR1 ENHRY and CDR2 SYGVKD. CDR3 length equals 14 residues. With 3 bases removed from V and 2 bases from J, the gap between germline ends came to 8 bases. CDR3 coding DNA: TGTGCCATCAGTGATGGAGGTGGCAATCAGCCCCAGCATTTT. Protein sequence: CAISDGGGNQPQHF.